This T cell receptor beta chain is from a study of blood T cell repertoires in COVID-19. Study at large: PBMCs, B-cell-depleted T cells, or T cells were the source of the cDNA or gDNA that made up the material.

V shed 1 base, J shed 2 bases, and the junction held 0 bases outside the gene matches. CDR3 length: 15 residues. The germline gives CDR1 SGHKS, CDR2 YYEKEE (reference sequence). In the original analysis: How many nucleated cells were present was estimated from reference gene primer amplification. The protocol was immunoSEQ multiplex PCR, while the TCRdb copy is restricted to in-frame clones and leaves out a portion. V and J calls and clone size come straight from that table; D and trimming were deduced from the DNA. Found here are 69,000 or so clones, 65% to 85% of them singletons; the top ten hold approximately 5.1%.

The V gene is TRBV5-5, the J gene TRBJ2-7, with 13 bases fitting TRBD2. Sample: peripheral blood. The clonotype comes from a woman aged 80 or over with active or convalescent COVID-19. The CDR3 DNA reads TGTGCCAGCAGCTTGACTAGCGGGGGGGCCTACGAGCAGTACTTC. Amino acids: CASSLTSGGAYEQYF.